Listed here is a single TCR beta chain. Its antigen is currently unknown. This sample stems from a study of human thymus T cells. Study outcomes and limitations: Thymic and blood repertoires appeared to display a bias in their usage of V and J genes.

Thymus specimens were resections from corrective heart surgery. Healthy Finnish infants undergoing corrective surgery for congenital heart defects provided the donor material. The CDR3 spans 13 residues. The V and J ends lost 8 bases and 2 bases respectively, with 12 bases between them. Germline V gene sequence: CDR1 SNHLY, CDR2 FYNNEI. The assay was immunoSEQ multiplex PCR, and TCRdb's table has in-frame clones only and misses some. Counted here are 100,000 to 150,000 clones, 90% to 95% occurring once; the ten biggest clones make up roughly 0.024%. Sample: thymus tissue. This receptor was taken from a boy younger than two with a congenital heart defect but otherwise immunologically healthy. The chain is built from TRBV2 and TRBJ2-5; no definite D call. The CDR3 DNA is TGTGCCAGCCATAGGGCGGCGCAAGAGACCCAGTACTTC. Translated, it gives CASHRAAQETQYF. The full variable domain, in which reference TRBV2 and TRBJ2-5 provide the parts outside the CDR3, is EPEVTQTPSHQVTQMGQEVILRCVPISNHLYFYWYRQILGQKVEFLVSFYNNEISEKSEIFDDQFSVERPDGSNFTLKIRSTKLEDSAMYFCASHRAAQETQYFGPGTRLLVL.